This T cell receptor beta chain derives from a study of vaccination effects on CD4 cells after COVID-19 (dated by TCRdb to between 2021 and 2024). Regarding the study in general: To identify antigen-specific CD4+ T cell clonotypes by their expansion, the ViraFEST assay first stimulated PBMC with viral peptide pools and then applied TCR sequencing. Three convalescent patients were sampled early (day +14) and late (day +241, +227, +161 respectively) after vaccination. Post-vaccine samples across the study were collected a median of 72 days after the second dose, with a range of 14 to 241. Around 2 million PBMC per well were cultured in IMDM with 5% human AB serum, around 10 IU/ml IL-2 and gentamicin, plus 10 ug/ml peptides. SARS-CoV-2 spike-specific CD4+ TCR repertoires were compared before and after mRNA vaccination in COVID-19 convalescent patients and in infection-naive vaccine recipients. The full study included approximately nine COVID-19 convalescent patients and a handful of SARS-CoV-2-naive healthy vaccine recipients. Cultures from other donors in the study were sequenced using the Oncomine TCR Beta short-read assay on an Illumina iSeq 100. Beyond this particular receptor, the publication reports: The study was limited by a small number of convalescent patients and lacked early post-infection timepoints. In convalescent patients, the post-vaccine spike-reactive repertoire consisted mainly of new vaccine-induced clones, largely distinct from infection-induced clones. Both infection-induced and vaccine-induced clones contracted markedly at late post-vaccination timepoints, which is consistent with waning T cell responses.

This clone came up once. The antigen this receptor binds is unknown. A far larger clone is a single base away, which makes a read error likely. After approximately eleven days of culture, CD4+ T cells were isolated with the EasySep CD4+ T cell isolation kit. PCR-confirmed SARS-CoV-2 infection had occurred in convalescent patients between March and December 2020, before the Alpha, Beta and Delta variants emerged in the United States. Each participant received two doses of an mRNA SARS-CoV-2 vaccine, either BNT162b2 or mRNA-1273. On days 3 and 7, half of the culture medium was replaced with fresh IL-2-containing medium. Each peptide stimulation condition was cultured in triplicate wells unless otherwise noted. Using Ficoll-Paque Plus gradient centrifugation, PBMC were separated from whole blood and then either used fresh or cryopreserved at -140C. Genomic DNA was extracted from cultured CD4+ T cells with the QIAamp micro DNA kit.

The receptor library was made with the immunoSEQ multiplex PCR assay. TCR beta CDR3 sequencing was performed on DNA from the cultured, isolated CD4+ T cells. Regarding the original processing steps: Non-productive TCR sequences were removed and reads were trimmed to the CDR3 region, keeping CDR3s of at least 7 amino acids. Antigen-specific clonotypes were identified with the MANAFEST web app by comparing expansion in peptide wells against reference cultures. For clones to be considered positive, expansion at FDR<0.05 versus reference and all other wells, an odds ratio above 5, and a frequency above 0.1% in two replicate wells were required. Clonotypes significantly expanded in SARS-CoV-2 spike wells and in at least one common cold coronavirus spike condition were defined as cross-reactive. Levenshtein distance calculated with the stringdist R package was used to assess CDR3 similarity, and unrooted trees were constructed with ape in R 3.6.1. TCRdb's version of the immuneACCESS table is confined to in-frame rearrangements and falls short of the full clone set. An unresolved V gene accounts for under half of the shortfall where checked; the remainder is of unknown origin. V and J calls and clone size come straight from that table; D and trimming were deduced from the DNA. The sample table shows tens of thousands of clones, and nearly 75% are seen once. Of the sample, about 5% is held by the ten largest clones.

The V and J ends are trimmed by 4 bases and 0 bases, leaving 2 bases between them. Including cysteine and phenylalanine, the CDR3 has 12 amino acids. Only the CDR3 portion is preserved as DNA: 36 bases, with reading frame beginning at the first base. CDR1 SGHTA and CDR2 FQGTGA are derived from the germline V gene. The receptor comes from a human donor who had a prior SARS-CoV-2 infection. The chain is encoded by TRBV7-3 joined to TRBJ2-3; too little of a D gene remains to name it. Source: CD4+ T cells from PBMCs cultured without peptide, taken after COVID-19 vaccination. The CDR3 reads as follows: CASSSSTDTQYF. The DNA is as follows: TGTGCCAGCAGCTCTAGCACAGATACGCAGTATTTT. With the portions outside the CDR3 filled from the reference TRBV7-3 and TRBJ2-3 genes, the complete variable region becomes GAGVSQTPSNKVTEKGKYVELRCDPISGHTALYWYRQSLGQGPEFLIYFQGTGAADDSGLPNDRFFAVRPEGSVSTLKIQRTERGDSAVYLCASSSSTDTQYFGPGTRLTVL.